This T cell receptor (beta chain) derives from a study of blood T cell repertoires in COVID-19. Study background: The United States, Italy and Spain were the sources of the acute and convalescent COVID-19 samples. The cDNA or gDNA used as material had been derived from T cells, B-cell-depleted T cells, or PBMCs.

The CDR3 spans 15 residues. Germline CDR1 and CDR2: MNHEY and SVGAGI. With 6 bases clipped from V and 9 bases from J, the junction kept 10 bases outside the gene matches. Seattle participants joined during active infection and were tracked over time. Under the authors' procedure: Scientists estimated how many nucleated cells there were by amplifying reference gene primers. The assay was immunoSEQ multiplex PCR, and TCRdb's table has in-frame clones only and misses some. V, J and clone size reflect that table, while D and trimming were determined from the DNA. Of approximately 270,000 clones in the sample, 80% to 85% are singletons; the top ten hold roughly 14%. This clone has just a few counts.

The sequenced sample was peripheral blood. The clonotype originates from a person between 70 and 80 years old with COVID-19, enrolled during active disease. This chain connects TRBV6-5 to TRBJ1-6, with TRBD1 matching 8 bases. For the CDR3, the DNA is TGTGCCAGCAGCATCCCGGGACAGGCGAGTTCACCCCTCCACTTT. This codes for CASSIPGQASSPLHF.